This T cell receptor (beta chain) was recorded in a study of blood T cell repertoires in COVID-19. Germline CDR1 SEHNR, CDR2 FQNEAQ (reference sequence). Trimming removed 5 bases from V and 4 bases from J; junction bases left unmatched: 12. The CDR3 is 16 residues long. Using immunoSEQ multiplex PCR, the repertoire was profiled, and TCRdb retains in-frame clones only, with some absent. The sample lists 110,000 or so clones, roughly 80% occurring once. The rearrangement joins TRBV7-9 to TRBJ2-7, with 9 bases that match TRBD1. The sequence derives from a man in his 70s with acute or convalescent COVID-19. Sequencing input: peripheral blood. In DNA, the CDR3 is TGTGCCAGCAGCGGGTCCGGGACAGGGAGTATTTACGAGCAGTACTTC. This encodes CASSGSGTGSIYEQYF.